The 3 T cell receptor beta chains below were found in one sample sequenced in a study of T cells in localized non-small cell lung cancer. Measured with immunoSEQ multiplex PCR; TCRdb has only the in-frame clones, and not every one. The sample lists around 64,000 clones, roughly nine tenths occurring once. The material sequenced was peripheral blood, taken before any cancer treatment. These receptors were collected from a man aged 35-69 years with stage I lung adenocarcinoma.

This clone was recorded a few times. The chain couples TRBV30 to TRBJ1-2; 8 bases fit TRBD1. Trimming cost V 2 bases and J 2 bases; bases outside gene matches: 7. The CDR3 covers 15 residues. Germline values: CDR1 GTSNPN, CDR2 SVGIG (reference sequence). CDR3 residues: CAWSRDRSLNYGYTF. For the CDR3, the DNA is TGTGCCTGGAGTAGGGACAGGTCCCTAAACTATGGCTACACCTTC.

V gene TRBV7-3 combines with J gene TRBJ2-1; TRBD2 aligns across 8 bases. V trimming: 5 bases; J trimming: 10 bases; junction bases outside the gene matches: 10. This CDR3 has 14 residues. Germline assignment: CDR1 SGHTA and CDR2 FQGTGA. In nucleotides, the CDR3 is TGTGCCAGCAGCCATGGGACTAGTACTTTCGAGCAGTTCTTC. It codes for CASSHGTSTFEQFF.

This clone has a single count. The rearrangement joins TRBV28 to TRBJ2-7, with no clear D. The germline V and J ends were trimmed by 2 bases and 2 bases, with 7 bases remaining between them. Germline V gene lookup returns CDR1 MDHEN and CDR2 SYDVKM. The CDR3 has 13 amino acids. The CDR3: CASSLGRPYEQYF. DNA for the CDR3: TGTGCCAGCAGTTTAGGGCGGCCCTACGAGCAGTACTTC.